This T cell receptor (beta chain) was sequenced for a study of cytomegalovirus exposure and HLA in healthy donors. Primers included in the PCR were 60 Vbeta and 13 Jbeta primers. The data were produced by immunoSEQ multiplex PCR, yet TCRdb's version contains in-frame clones alone and is incomplete. Here the sample spans about 140,000 clones, approximately 91% being singletons. V lost 5 bases to trimming and J lost 5 bases, with 7 bases between them. Germline lookup yields CDR1 LNHNV and CDR2 YYDKDF (reference sequence). The CDR3 length is 12 residues. V gene TRBV15 combines with J gene TRBJ1-5; D call uncertain. Sequenced sample: PBMCs. The origin of this receptor is a woman in her forties in good health and CMV-seronegative. The CDR3 bases are TGTGCCACCAGCGTCCGAGATCAGCCCCAGCATTTT. Translating gives CATSVRDQPQHF.